This T cell receptor beta chain is drawn from a study of CD8+ T cells in alopecia areata. V was shortened by 8 bases and J by 5 bases, with 12 bases between the two germline ends. Germline CDR1 is SNHLY and CDR2 is FYNNEI. The CDR3 runs 12 residues. It was cDNA, reverse transcribed from extracted RNA, that served as the sequencing template. TCRdb's copy holds only in-frame clones and misses some; the assay was immunoSEQ multiplex PCR. The data contain over 150,000 clones, roughly 60% of them singletons. The V and J genes are TRBV2 and TRBJ1-1; D is undetermined. The sequence derives from a human donor with alopecia areata. Sample: CD4+ T cells sorted from blood, taken at week 0. Here the CDR3 DNA reads TGTGCCAGCCGAGTCACGTCTACTGAAGCTTTCTTT. This sequence encodes CASRVTSTEAFF.